This T cell receptor (beta chain) comes out of a study of technical replicates of blood from a few donors. Germline-derived CDR1 and CDR2 are MNHNS and SASEGT. The ends were cut back, 4 bases at V and 1 base at J, with 5 bases in the middle. This CDR3 is built from 13 residues. Sequencing was performed with immunoSEQ multiplex PCR; in TCRdb, only in-frame clones are kept and a portion is missing. The repertoire includes 72,000 or so clones, approximately 96% of them detected once, and 0.3% to 0.45% sits in the top ten. The material sequenced was T cells isolated from PBMCs. This sequence was found in a human donor in good health. This chain joins TRBV6-1 and TRBJ1-3; D is ambiguous. The CDR3 loop is CASSAVSGNTIYF. CDR3 DNA: TGTGCCAGCAGTGCTGTTTCTGGAAACACCATATATTTT.